Listed below are T cell receptor beta chains from one sample, sequenced in a study of CD8+CD57+ T cells in acquired aplastic anemia. MiXCR was run by TCRdb on the reads, yielding one entry per CDR3 protein. The top ten clones hold 9.5% to 15% of a sample with 150,000 or so distinct CDR3 sequences, approximately 52% of them seen once. Sequencing used sorted CD4+, CD8+, or CD8+CD57+ T cells (not recorded which) from PBMCs. Every receptor here comes from a human donor with aplastic anemia. CDR3s include the opening cysteine and the closing phenylalanine or tryptophan. Fields, in order: V gene, clone size, CDR3 protein. Size tells how often a clone was seen (once, few, many) or the class of an expanded clone, and some rows leave it out.

TRBV2 - CASSRDTSYNEQFF
TRBV10-3 - CAIWNRDYGYTF
TRBV29-1 - CSVDATWFETQYF
TRBV4-2 - CASSQVLTGGTEAFF
TRBV5-1 many CASSPWTGDAINTQYF
TRBV29-1 - CSVGQGNGYTF
TRBV4-2 many CASSQEGGSGANVLTF
TRBV4-3 many CASSPYGGGYEQYF
TRBV14 - CASSQVGSYGYTF
TRBV9 - CASSVGWGDTGELFF
TRBV7-9 - CASSLHGTGSYEQYF
TRBV15 - CATSRERGGYEQYF
TRBV29-1 - CSVERGAANTGELFF
TRBV7-6 medium-sized CASSLETGVSTEAFF
TRBV27 many CASSYSPYNEQFF
TRBV7-8 medium-sized CASSLGGNSPLHF
TRBV28 - CASSPLLNTEAFF
TRBV20-1 - CSALRGAALLNTEAFF
TRBV29-1 many CSVDRGRGYGYTF
TRBV27 many CASSLRGAEAFF
TRBV10-2 - CASSESWTGNIAELFF
TRBV10-3 - CAISDQGTNYGYTF
TRBV7-7 - CASSRGTVYEQYF
TRBV5-5 - CASSFSLNNEQFF
TRBV10-3 - CAISEPPSTELGTEAFF
TRBV29-1 once CSALGLAGTTYGYTF
TRBV10-3 - CAISYGALEQYF
TRBV6-1 many CASSPGGPADTQYF
TRBV9 many CASSVSGISNQPQHF
TRBV6-4 - CASRDRTSGKSTTDTQYF
TRBV25-1 - CASSEALAGGRTDTQYF
TRBV7-9 - CASIFDYEQYF